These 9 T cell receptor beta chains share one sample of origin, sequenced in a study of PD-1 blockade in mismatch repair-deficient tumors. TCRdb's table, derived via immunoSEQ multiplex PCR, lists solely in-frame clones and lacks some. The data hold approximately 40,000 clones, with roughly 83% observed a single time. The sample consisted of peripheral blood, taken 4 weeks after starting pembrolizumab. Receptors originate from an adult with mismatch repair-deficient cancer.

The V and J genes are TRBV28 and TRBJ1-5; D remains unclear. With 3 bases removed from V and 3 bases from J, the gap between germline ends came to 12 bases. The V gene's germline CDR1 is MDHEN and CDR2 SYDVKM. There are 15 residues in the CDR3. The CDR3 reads CASSLVGGANQPQHF. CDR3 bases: TGTGCCAGCAGTTTGGTGGGCGGAGCCAATCAGCCCCAGCATTTT.

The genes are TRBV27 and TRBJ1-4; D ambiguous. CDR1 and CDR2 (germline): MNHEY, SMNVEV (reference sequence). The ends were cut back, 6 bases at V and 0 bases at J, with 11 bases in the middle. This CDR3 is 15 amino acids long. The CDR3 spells CASSPTHSTNEKLFF. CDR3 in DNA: TGTGCCAGCAGCCCTACCCACTCAACTAATGAAAAACTGTTTTTT.

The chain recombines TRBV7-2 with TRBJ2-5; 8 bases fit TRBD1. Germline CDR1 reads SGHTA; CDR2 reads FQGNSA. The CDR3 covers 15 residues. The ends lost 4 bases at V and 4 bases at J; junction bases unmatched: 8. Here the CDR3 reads CASSSTQGAGETQYF. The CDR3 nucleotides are TGTGCCAGCAGCTCTACCCAGGGGGCGGGAGAGACCCAGTACTTC.

CDR3 nucleotides: TGCGCCAGCAGCCAAGTTTGGGGCGACGAGACCCAGTACTTC. Protein sequence: CASSQVWGDETQYF. V gene TRBV4-1 combines with J gene TRBJ2-5, with D tentatively TRBD1 (5 bases). Germline CDR1 reads MGHRA; CDR2 reads YSYEKL. The CDR3 consists of 14 residues. V lost 1 base to trimming and J lost 5 bases, with 11 bases between them.

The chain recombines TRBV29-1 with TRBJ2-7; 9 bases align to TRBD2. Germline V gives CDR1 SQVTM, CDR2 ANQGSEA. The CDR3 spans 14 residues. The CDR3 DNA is TGCAGTGGACTGGCTAGCGGGATTAACTACGAGCAGTACTTC. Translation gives CSGLASGINYEQYF.

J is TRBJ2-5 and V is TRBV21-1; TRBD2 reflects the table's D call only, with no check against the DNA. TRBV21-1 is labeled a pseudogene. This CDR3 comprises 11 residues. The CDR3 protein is CASVVRETQYF. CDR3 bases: TGTGCCAGCGTGGTGAGAGAGACCCAGTACTTC.

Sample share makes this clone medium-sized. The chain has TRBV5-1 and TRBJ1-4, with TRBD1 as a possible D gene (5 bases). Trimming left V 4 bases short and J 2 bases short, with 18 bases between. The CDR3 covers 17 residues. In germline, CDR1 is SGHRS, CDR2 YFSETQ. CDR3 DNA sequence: TGCGCCAGCAGCCCCCGGGGAGGGGAGGATACTAATGAAAAACTGTTTTTT. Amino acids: CASSPRGGEDTNEKLFF. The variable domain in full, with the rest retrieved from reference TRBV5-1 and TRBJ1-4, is KAGVTQTPRYLIKTRGQQVTLSCSPISGHRSVSWYQQTPGQGLQFLFEYFSETQRNKGNFPGRFSGRQFSNSRSEMNVSTLELGDSALYLCASSPRGGEDTNEKLFFGSGTQLSVL.

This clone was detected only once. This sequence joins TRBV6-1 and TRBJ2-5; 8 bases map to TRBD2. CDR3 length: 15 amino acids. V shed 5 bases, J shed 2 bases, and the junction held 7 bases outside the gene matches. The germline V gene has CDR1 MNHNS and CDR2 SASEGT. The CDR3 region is CASSHTSGGQETQYF. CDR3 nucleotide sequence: TGTGCCAGCAGTCATACTAGCGGAGGACAAGAGACCCAGTACTTC.

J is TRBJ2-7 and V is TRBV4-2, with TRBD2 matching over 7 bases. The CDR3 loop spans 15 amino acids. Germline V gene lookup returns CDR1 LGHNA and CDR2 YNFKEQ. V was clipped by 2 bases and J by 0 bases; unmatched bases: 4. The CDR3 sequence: CASSQKGLDSYEQYF. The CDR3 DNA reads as TGTGCCAGCAGCCAAAAAGGACTAGACTCCTACGAGCAGTACTTC.